This T cell receptor (beta chain) was retrieved from a study of PD-L1 blockade in urothelial cancer. Study-wide background: At 6 weeks and at 3 weeks (second dose) after treatment start, blood was analyzed. The study recovered a median of 141,255 T cells per blood sample.

V was clipped by 4 bases and J by 3 bases; unmatched bases: 5. The CDR3 runs 14 residues. Germline CDR1 and CDR2: SGDLS and YYNGEE. The templates were synthetic TCR analogs, and they were spiked into each PCR. Clones were sequenced by immunoSEQ multiplex PCR, and TCRdb holds only the in-frame ones, with some missing. Of about 100,000 clones in the sample, about nine tenths were seen once. This clone has a single count. The chain recombines TRBV9 with TRBJ2-7; 9 nucleotides line up with TRBD1. The sequence came from a woman of 80 years or more with urothelial cancer. The material sequenced was PBMCs, taken around atezolizumab (anti-PD-L1) treatment. The CDR3 bases are TGTGCCAGCAGCCCATCGGGACAGGGCTACGAGCAGTACTTC. Residues: CASSPSGQGYEQYF.